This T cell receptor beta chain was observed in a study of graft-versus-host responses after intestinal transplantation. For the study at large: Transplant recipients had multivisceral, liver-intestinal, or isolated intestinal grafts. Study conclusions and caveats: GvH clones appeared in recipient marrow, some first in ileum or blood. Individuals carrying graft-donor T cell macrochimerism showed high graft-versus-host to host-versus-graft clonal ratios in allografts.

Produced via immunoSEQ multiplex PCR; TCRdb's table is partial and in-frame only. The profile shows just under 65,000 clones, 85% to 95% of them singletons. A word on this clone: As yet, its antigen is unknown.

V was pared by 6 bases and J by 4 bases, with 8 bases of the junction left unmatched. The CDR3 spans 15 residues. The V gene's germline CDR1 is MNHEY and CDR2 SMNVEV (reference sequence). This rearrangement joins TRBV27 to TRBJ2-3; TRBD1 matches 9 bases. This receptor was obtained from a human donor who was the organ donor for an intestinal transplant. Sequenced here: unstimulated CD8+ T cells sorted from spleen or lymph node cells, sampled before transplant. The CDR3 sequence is CASSLGDRVPDTQYF. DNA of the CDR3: TGTGCCAGCAGCCTCGGGGACAGGGTGCCAGATACGCAGTATTTT.